This T cell receptor (beta chain) was profiled in a study of blood T cell repertoires in COVID-19. Germline values: CDR1 MNHEY, CDR2 SVGAGI. V gave up 7 bases and J gave up 4 bases, with 14 bases separating them. The CDR3 loop spans 13 amino acids. As handled by the study authors: Amplification of reference gene primers provided the estimated nucleated cell counts. Assay used: immunoSEQ multiplex PCR; TCRdb lists only in-frame clones, some missing. That table supplies the V and J calls and clone size; D and trimming were determined from the DNA. The sample has over 150,000 clones, over 75% seen once; the top ten hold roughly 12%.

V usage is TRBV6-5 and J usage is TRBJ2-7; a possible D gene is TRBD1 (6 bases). This sequence was found in a woman aged 45 to 65 with acute or convalescent COVID-19. The sequenced sample consisted of peripheral blood. CDR3 nucleotides: TGTGCCAGCACGAGGGTGCAGGGGTACGAGCAGTACTTC. Protein sequence: CASTRVQGYEQYF.